This T cell receptor beta chain emerged from a study of T cell changes during pregnancy in multiple sclerosis (dated 2019 in TCRdb). About the study as a whole: The study examined how the T cell repertoire changed over the course of pregnancy in women with multiple sclerosis.

The germline V gene (reference sequence) yields SSHAT for CDR1 and FNYEAQ for CDR2. Inclusive of the bounding cysteine and phenylalanine, the CDR3 is 17 residues long. The read is trimmed to its CDR3 DNA, 51 bases read in frame from base 1. V loses 1 base at its end and J loses 3 bases; junction bases beyond the gene matches: 8. With regard to this clone: The antigen it recognizes is unknown. Per-base quality was not reported, and no clone a single base away is much larger than it.

Library construction relied on the immunoSEQ multiplex PCR assay. TCRdb retrieved this table from immuneACCESS and kept in-frame rearrangements only. Not all clones are present; in checked studies, unresolved V genes account for under half, and no reason is known for the remainder. This sample holds tens of thousands of clones; over 85% were observed only once. Of the sample, more than 0.3% falls within the top ten clones. This TCR was recovered from a female donor with multiple sclerosis, enrolled in a pregnancy study. The chain joins TRBV7-7 to TRBJ2-1, with 8 middle bases fitting TRBD2. The specimen was CD4+ T cells from peripheral blood mononuclear cells, collected before pregnancy. The CDR3: CASSLVGLAGLYNEQFF. The DNA sequence is TGTGCCAGCAGCTTAGTCGGGCTAGCGGGTCTCTACAATGAGCAGTTCTTC.